The 21 T cell receptor beta chains presented below share a single source sample, sequenced in a study of T cell responses to AZD1222 COVID-19 vaccine. Assay used: immunoSEQ multiplex PCR; TCRdb lists only in-frame clones, some missing. The table lists more than 90,000 clones, approximately 90% of them singletons. Sequencing used peripheral blood, obtained 28 days after the second AZD1222 dose. These receptors all come from an adult who received the AZD1222 COVID-19 vaccine.

The chain links TRBV3-1 (or the pseudogene TRBV3-2) to TRBJ1-2; TRBD1 agrees at 9 bases. The CDR3 loop spans 14 amino acids. CDR1 and CDR2 from the germline V gene are LGHDT and YNNKEL (reference sequence). V lost 3 bases, J lost 4 bases, and 3 bases stayed unmatched. This chain's CDR3 is CASSQGGQGYGYTF. The DNA of the CDR3 is TGTGCCAGCAGCCAGGGGGGACAGGGCTATGGCTACACCTTC.

The V gene is TRBV4-2, the J gene TRBJ2-1, with TRBD1 identical over 8 bases. V dropped 2 bases and J dropped 2; count of bases not matched to a gene: 2. CDR1 and CDR2 from the germline V gene are LGHNA and YNFKEQ. The CDR3 has 15 amino acids. CDR3 nucleotide sequence: TGTGCCAGCAGCCAACAGGGGGCCCCCTACAATGAGCAGTTCTTC. Its protein is CASSQQGAPYNEQFF.

This clone was seen a few times. V gene TRBV7-8 combines with J gene TRBJ2-7, with D possibly being TRBD1 (5 bases). This CDR3 comprises 15 residues. V lost 2 bases, J lost 2 bases, and 13 bases lay in between. Per germline, CDR1 SGHVS and CDR2 FQNEAQ. In DNA, the CDR3 is TGTGCCAGCAGCTTAACAGGATTAAGTCCCTACGAGCAGTACTTC. Translated: CASSLTGLSPYEQYF. The full variable domain, with the rest looked up from reference TRBV7-8 and TRBJ2-7, is GAGVSQSPRYKVAKRGQDVALRCDPISGHVSLFWYQQALGQGPEFLTYFQNEAQLDKSGLPSDRFFAERPEGSVSTLKIQRTQQEDSAVYLCASSLTGLSPYEQYFGPGTRLTVT.

This clone was observed a single time. The chain combines TRBV15 with TRBJ2-7, with 10 nucleotides matching TRBD2. The CDR3 totals 12 residues. From germline, CDR1 is LNHNV and CDR2 YYDKDF (reference sequence). The ends lost 3 bases at V and 7 bases at J; junction bases unmatched: 0. The CDR3 reads CATSRGLAEQYF. The CDR3 DNA is TGTGCCACCAGCAGGGGACTAGCGGAGCAGTACTTC.

This clone was detected once. The chain is built from TRBV4-2 and TRBJ1-5, with TRBD1 matching 7 bases. Germline values: CDR1 LGHNA, CDR2 YNFKEQ. This CDR3 spans 17 amino acids. V lost 0 bases to trimming and J lost 0 bases; unmatched junction nucleotides: 5. The CDR3 spells CASSQETGLYSNQPQHF. The DNA of the CDR3 is TGTGCCAGCAGCCAAGAGACAGGGCTTTATAGCAATCAGCCCCAGCATTTT.

This chain links TRBV9 with TRBJ1-6, with no clear D. V lost 0 bases and J lost 0, with 7 bases in between. Germline V CDR1 and CDR2: SGDLS, YYNGEE. The length of the CDR3 is 16 residues. The CDR3, as DNA: TGTGCCAGCAGCGTAGAGGGAAACTCCTATAATTCACCCCTCCACTTT. Translation gives CASSVEGNSYNSPLHF.

The rearrangement uses TRBV5-1 and TRBJ2-2, with a possible D match to TRBD1 (5 bases). This CDR3 spans 16 amino acids. The ends were cut back, 5 bases at V and 8 bases at J, with 22 bases in the middle. Germline values: CDR1 SGHRS, CDR2 YFSETQ. CDR3 in DNA: TGCGCCAGCAGTGACGCCGCGACAATTACAGGAGGGGAGCTGTTTTTT. It translates to CASSDAATITGGELFF.

This chain uses TRBV15 with TRBJ1-1, with a tentative D call TRBD1 (6 bases). The V and J ends lost 1 base and 4 bases respectively, with 16 bases between them. The CDR3 runs 16 residues. Germline V gene sequence: CDR1 LNHNV, CDR2 YYDKDF (reference sequence). CDR3 amino acids: CATSRGNTGTLTEAFF. CDR3 sequence (DNA): TGTGCCACCAGCAGAGGAAACACAGGGACCCTCACTGAAGCTTTCTTT.

The chain carries TRBV6-4 and TRBJ2-3; D ambiguous. CDR3 size: 15 residues. V was shortened by 7 bases and J by 6 bases, with 20 bases between the two germline ends. Germline V gene data show CDR1 as MRHNA and CDR2 as SNTAGT. CDR3 nucleotide sequence: TGTGCCAGCAATGGTAGGGCGCCCGCAATCGATACGCAGTATTTT. Residues: CASNGRAPAIDTQYF.

J is TRBJ1-1 and V is TRBV21-1. TRBV21-1 is deemed a pseudogene. This CDR3 has 15 amino acids. The CDR3 DNA follows: TGTGCCAGCAGCGAACGACAGGGAGGGGACACTGAAGCTTTCTTT. It codes for CASSERQGGDTEAFF.

This chain connects TRBV4-1 to TRBJ2-7; unclear D gene. CDR3 length: 15 residues. Germline CDR1 and CDR2: MGHRA and YSYEKL. V dropped 3 bases and J dropped 3 bases, with 15 bases sitting between them. The CDR3 nucleotides read TGCGCCAGCAGCCACCCCGGCAGGCCGAACTACGAGCAGTACTTC. It yields the protein CASSHPGRPNYEQYF.

CDR3 in amino acids: CASSLGTGKDYGYTF. In nucleotides, the CDR3 is TGTGCCAGCAGCCTCGGGACAGGGAAGGACTATGGCTACACCTTC. This chain links TRBV3-1 (or the pseudogene TRBV3-2) with TRBJ1-2, with TRBD1 matching over 9 bases. Germline values: CDR1 LGHDT, CDR2 YNNKEL (reference sequence). With 4 bases clipped from V and 3 bases from J, the junction kept 6 bases outside the gene matches. The CDR3 covers 15 residues.

The CDR3 nucleotides read TGTGCCAGCAGACCCCCTGAGCACGAATACAATGAGCAGTTCTTC. Encoded protein: CASRPPEHEYNEQFF. The chain couples TRBV6-5 to TRBJ2-1; D call uncertain. Germline V CDR1 and CDR2: MNHEY, SVGAGI. The CDR3 is 15 amino acids. Trimming left V 6 bases short and J 4 bases short, with 16 bases between.

DNA of the CDR3: TGCAGCGTCCGAGCGGTGGCAACTAATGAAAAACTGTTTTTT. Its translation is CSVRAVATNEKLFF. J is TRBJ1-4 and V is TRBV29-1; D call uncertain. Per germline, CDR1 SQVTM and CDR2 ANQGSEA. Trimming pared 6 bases from V and 0 bases from J, leaving 11 bases between. CDR3 length equals 14 residues.

The genes are TRBV19 and TRBJ1-3; no clear D gene. The CDR3 runs to 14 residues. CDR1 LNHDA and CDR2 SQIVND come from the germline V gene (reference sequence). The V gene lost 6 bases and the J gene lost 1 base, with 10 bases spanning the gap. CDR3 sequence (DNA): TGTGCCAGTAGGAAAGTAGAATCTGGAAACACCATATATTTT. Amino acid sequence: CASRKVESGNTIYF.

This clone was picked up a small number of times. The chain links TRBV9 to TRBJ1-4, with D unresolved. V lost 0 bases and J lost 8, with 14 bases in between. Germline V gene data show CDR1 as SGDLS and CDR2 as YYNGEE. The CDR3 spans 15 residues. CDR3 sequence (DNA): TGTGCCAGCAGCGTAGATGGAGGGCCTCGCGAAAAACTGTTTTTT. Its protein product is CASSVDGGPREKLFF.

This chain joins TRBV19 and TRBJ2-3; 7 positions agree with TRBD1. Trimming removed 4 bases from V and 4 bases from J; junction bases left unmatched: 5. The germline gives CDR1 LNHDA, CDR2 SQIVND (reference sequence). CDR3 length: 14 amino acids. The CDR3 is CASSKRQGPDTQYF. The CDR3 nucleotides are TGTGCCAGTAGTAAGAGACAGGGTCCAGATACGCAGTATTTT.

V usage is TRBV19 and J usage is TRBJ2-3, with a weak D call TRBD2 (5 bases). CDR1 and CDR2 (germline): LNHDA, SQIVND (reference sequence). The V end lost 4 bases, the J end lost 4 bases, and 18 bases lay between the germline ends. CDR3 length: 16 amino acids. CDR3 nucleotides: TGTGCCAGTAGTACCCCTAGCTTGAGCCTCCCAGATACGCAGTATTTT. Translated, it gives CASSTPSLSLPDTQYF.

The chain carries TRBV5-4 and TRBJ2-7, with TRBD2 identical over 14 bases. This CDR3 region has 15 residues. CDR1 SGHNT and CDR2 YYREEE come from the germline V gene (reference sequence). V was pared by 3 bases and J by 3 bases, with 2 bases of the junction left unmatched. CDR3 sequence reads: CASSSGTSGGYEQYF. CDR3 nucleotides: TGTGCCAGCAGCTCGGGGACTAGCGGGGGCTACGAGCAGTACTTC. Together with reference TRBV5-4 and TRBJ2-7, the CDR3 gives the full variable domain: ETGVTQSPTHLIKTRGQQVTLRCSSQSGHNTVSWYQQALGQGPQFIFQYYREEENGRGNFPPRFSGLQFPNYSSELNVNALELDDSALYLCASSSGTSGGYEQYFGPGTRLTVT.

The rearrangement uses TRBV2 and TRBJ2-1, with D unclear. CDR3 length: 13 amino acids. CDR1 and CDR2 from the germline V gene are SNHLY and FYNNEI. V gave up 2 bases and J gave up 5 bases, with 7 bases separating them. The CDR3 DNA sequence: TGTGCCAGCAGTGAACCTCTCAACAATGAGCAGTTCTTC. Protein: CASSEPLNNEQFF.

The chain uses TRBV6-5 and TRBJ2-3; 12 bases match TRBD2. The CDR3 runs to 16 residues. The trim removed 4 bases at V and 7 bases at J, leaving 9 bases unmatched. The germline gives CDR1 MNHEY, CDR2 SVGAGI. CDR3 bases: TGTGCCAGCAGTTCCATCACTAGCGGGGGGCCTTATACGCAGTATTTT. It encodes CASSSITSGGPYTQYF.